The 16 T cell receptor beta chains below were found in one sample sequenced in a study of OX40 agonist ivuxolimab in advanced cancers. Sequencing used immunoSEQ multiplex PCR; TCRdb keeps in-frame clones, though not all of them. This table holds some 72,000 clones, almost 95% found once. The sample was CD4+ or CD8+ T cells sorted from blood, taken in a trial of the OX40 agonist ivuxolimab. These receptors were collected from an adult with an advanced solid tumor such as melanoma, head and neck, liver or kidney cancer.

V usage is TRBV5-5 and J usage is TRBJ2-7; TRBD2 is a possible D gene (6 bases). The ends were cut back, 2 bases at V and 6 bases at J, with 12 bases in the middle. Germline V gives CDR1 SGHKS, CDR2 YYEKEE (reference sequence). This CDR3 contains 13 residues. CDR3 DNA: TGTGCCAGCAGCTTTCTAGCGCCGAGCGAGCAGTACTTC. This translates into CASSFLAPSEQYF.

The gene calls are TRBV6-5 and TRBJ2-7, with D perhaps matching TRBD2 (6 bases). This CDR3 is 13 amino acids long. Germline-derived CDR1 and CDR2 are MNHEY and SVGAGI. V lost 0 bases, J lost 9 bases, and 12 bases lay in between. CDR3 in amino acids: CASSYSRWRGQYF. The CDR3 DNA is TGTGCCAGCAGTTACTCGCGGTGGAGGGGGCAGTACTTC.

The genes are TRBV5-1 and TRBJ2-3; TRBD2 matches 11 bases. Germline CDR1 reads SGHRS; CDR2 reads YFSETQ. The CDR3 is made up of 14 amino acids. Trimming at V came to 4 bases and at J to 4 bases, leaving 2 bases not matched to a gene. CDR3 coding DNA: TGCGCCAGCAGCGTAGCGGGGGGGCCAGATACGCAGTATTTT. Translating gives CASSVAGGPDTQYF.

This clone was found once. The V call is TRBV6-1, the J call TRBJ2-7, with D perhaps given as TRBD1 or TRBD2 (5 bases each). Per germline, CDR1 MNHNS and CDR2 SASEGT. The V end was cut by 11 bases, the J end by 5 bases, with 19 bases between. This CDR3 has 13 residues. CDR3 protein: CAGRTGTGHEQYF. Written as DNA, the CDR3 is TGTGCCGGACGGACGGGGACCGGGCACGAGCAGTACTTC.

The CDR3 protein is CASSVSRAYNEQFF. CDR3 bases: TGTGCCAGCAGCGTAAGCCGGGCCTACAATGAGCAGTTCTTC. This chain uses TRBV13 with TRBJ2-1, with D uncertain. Germline loops: CDR1 PRHDT, CDR2 FYEKMQ (reference sequence). CDR3 size: 14 residues. V was cut by 5 bases and J by 2 bases, with 10 bases left in between.

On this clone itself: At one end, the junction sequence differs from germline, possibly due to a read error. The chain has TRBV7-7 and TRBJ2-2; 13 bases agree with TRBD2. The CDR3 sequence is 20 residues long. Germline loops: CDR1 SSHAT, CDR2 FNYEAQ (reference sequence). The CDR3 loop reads CASSLSPTGLAGANTGELFF. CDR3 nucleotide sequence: TGTGCTAGCAGCTTATCCCCGACTGGACTAGCGGGAGCGAACACCGGGGAGCTGTTTTTT. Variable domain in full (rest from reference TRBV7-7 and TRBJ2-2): GAGVSQSPRYKVTKRGQDVTLRCDPISSHATLYWYQQALGQGPEFLTYFNYEAQPDKSGLPSDRFSAERPEGSISTLTIQRTEQRDSAMYRCASSLSPTGLAGANTGELFFGEGSRLTVL.

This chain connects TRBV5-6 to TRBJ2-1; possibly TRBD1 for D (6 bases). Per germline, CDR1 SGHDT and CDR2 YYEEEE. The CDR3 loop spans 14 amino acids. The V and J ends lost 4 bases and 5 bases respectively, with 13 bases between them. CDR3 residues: CASSHRDIHNEQFF. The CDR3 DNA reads TGTGCCAGCAGCCACCGGGACATCCACAATGAGCAGTTCTTC.

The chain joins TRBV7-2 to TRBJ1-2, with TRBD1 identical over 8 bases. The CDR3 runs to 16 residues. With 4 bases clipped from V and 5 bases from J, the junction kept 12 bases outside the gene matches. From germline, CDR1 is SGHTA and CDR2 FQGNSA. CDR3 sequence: CASSSRDRRYIYGYTF. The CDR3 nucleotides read TGTGCCAGCAGCTCCCGGGACAGGCGTTACATATATGGCTACACCTTC.

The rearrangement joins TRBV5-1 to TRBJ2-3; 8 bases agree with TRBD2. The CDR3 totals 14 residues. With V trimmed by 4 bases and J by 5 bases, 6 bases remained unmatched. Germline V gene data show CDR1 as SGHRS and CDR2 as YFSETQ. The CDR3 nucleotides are TGCGCCAGCAGCATACGGGAGGGCCTAGATACGCAGTATTTT. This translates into CASSIREGLDTQYF.

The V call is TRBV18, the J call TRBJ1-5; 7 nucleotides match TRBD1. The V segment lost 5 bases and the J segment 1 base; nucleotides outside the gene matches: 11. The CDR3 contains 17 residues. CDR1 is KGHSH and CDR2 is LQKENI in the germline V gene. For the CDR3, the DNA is TGTGCCAGCTCATCCTCCCCTCCGACAGGGAGCAATCAGCCCCAGCATTTT. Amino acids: CASSSSPPTGSNQPQHF.

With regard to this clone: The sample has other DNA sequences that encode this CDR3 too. CDR3 DNA sequence: TGTGCCACCAGCAGGGGAGGTAGCAATCAGCCCCAGCATTTT. Its protein product is CATSRGGSNQPQHF. The V and J genes are TRBV15 and TRBJ1-5; D is unclear. Trimming shortened V by 3 bases and J by 0 bases, and 6 bases separated the two germline ends. The V gene's germline CDR1 is LNHNV and CDR2 YYDKDF (reference sequence). The CDR3 spans 14 residues.

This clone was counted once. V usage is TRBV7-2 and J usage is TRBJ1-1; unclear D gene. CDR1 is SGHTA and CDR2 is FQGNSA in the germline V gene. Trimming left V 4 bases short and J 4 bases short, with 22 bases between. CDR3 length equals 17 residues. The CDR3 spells CASSSTPVATPGTEAFF. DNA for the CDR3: TGTGCCAGCAGCTCAACACCGGTAGCCACTCCTGGCACTGAAGCTTTCTTT. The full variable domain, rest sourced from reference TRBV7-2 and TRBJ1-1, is GAGVSQSPSNKVTEKGKDVELRCDPISGHTALYWYRQSLGQGLEFLIYFQGNSAPDKSGLPSDRFSAERTGGSVSTLTIQRTQQEDSAVYLCASSSTPVATPGTEAFFGQGTRLTVV.

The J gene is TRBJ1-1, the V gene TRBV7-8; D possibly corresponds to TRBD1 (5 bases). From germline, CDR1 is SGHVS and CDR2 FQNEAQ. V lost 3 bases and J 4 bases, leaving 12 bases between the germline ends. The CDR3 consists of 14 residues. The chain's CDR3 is CASSFQGYGTEAFF. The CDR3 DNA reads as TGTGCCAGCAGCTTCCAGGGATATGGCACTGAAGCTTTCTTT.

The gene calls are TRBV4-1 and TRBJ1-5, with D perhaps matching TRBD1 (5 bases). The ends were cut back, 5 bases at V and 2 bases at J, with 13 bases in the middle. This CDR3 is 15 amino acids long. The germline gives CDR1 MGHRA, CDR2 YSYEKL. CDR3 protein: CASSGPGSGNQPQHF. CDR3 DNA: TGCGCCAGCAGCGGACCAGGGTCGGGCAATCAGCCCCAGCATTTT.

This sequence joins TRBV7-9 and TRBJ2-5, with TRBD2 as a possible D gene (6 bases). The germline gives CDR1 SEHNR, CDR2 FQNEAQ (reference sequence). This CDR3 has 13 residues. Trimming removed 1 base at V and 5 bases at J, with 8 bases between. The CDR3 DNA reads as TGTGCCAGCAGCTTAGTCGGGGGTGAGACCCAGTACTTC. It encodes CASSLVGGETQYF.

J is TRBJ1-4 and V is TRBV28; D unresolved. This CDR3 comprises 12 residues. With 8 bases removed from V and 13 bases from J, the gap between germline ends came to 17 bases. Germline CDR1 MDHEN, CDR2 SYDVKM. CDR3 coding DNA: TGTGCCAGCTCCCAGGTGGGGAAGAGACTGTTTTTT. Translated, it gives CASSQVGKRLFF. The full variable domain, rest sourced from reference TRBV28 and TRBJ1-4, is DVKVTQSSRYLVKRTGEKVFLECVQDMDHENMFWYRQDPGLGLRLIYFSYDVKMKEKGDIPEGYSVSREKKERFSLILESASTNQTSMYLCASSQVGKRLFFGSGTQLSVL.